This TCR beta chain was captured in a study of blood T cell repertoires in COVID-19. Turning to the study itself: PBMCs, B-cell-depleted T cells, or T cells were the source of the cDNA or gDNA that made up the material.

The CDR3 covers 16 residues. Per germline, CDR1 SGHTA and CDR2 FQGNSA. After removal of 1 base from V and 5 bases from J, the junction contained 9 bases not matched to a gene. In the authors' workflow: Nucleated cell number was recorded as an estimate derived from reference gene primer amplification. Repertoires were generated with immunoSEQ multiplex PCR, while TCRdb's copy carries only in-frame clones and drops some. From that table come the V and J calls and clone size; the DNA was used to work out D and trimming. This table holds tens of thousands of clones, 89% found once. The chain uses TRBV7-2 and TRBJ2-3; TRBD2 aligns across 7 bases. The source of this sequence is a woman aged 60-70 years with COVID-19, enrolled during active disease. The material sequenced was peripheral blood. The CDR3 here is CASSLVWGGRGDTQYF. The CDR3 DNA reads TGTGCCAGCAGCTTAGTATGGGGGGGTCGAGGAGATACGCAGTATTTT.